This T cell receptor (beta chain) was found in a study of OX40 agonist ivuxolimab in advanced cancers. For context, the study as a whole: Ivuxolimab was a fully human IgG2 agonistic monoclonal antibody targeting the costimulatory receptor OX40 (CD134). Patients were allowed to have had prior anti-PD-1, anti-PD-L1 or anti-CTLA-4 therapy, and roughly 40% of the dose-escalation patients had been treated with checkpoint inhibitors. Partial responses occurred in three dose-escalation patients: two with cutaneous melanoma and one with hepatocellular carcinoma. The dose-escalation cohort was 80% to 90% male with a mean age of approximately 60 years, ranging from about 23 to 85. Intravenous ivuxolimab was administered to patients every 2 weeks at six dose levels: 0.01, 0.1, 0.3, 1.5, 3 and 10 mg/kg. The paper reports the monotherapy dose-escalation portion (N of about 47 patients) of the phase I ivuxolimab trial. Of the approximately 54 patients in dose escalation, approximately 20 had hepatocellular carcinoma, some 15 had melanoma, 9 had renal cell carcinoma and 9 had head and neck cancer. Peripheral TCRbeta sequencing aimed to test whether ivuxolimab altered TCR sequence diversity and caused clonal T-cell expansion.

Patients with autoimmune disease history or receiving systemic immunosuppression were excluded from the trial. Peripheral blood for TCR sequencing was drawn from every dose cohort at baseline, at cycle 4 day 1 and at cycle 7 day 1. Samples were obtained from an open-label, multicenter, first-in-human phase I dose-escalation trial of ivuxolimab. Adults with locally advanced or metastatic melanoma, renal cell carcinoma, hepatocellular carcinoma or head and neck squamous cell carcinoma were enrolled in the trial. Before TCR sequencing, CD4+ T cells and CD8+ T cells were sorted from peripheral blood as separate populations. Genomic DNA was isolated from the sorted cells so that the TCRbeta CDR3 region could be sequenced. TCRbeta CDR3 regions were sequenced using the immunoSEQ Assay. This is the immuneACCESS table as TCRdb keeps it, with only in-frame sequences that have V and J called. A part of the clones is gone; compared with another copy, unresolved V genes explain less than half, and the rest is unexplained. The sample data list tens of thousands of clones, and around 80% of these were observed just once. Around 4.5% of the sample goes to the ten largest clones.

Here is what the overall study found, with its caveats: Low levels of normalized T-cell clonal expansion were also seen in some patients who did not respond. After ivuxolimab, expanded clones were on average more numerous among CD8+ T cells than among CD4+ T cells. The antigen specificity of the clonally expanded peripheral T cells was not determined. At doses from 0.1 to 3.0 mg/kg, clonal expansion was seen in both CD4+ and CD8+ blood T cells between baseline and week 6. Partial responders in the 0.1-3.0 mg/kg groups had among the lowest normalized peripheral clonal expansion, especially among CD8+ T cells.

A remark on this clone: This receptor's antigen is unknown. No quality values exist for individual bases; no much larger clone is one base distant.

CDR1 and CDR2 are read off the germline V gene as SNHLY and FYNNEI. V gives up 0 bases and J gives up 2 bases, and the segment between their germline ends measures 8 bases. The CDR3, cysteine through phenylalanine, is 15 amino acids long. Of the read, only the CDR3 DNA is kept; its 45 bases are in frame from base 1. The sample consisted of CD4+ or CD8+ T cells sorted from blood, taken in a trial of the OX40 agonist ivuxolimab. This sequence originates from an adult with an advanced solid tumor such as melanoma, head and neck, liver or kidney cancer. Here the chain combines TRBV2 and TRBJ1-5; no D gene is confidently identified. The CDR3 region reads CASSEAIRGNQPQHF. DNA sequence: TGTGCCAGCAGTGAAGCGATCAGAGGCAATCAGCCCCAGCATTTT.